Listed below are T cell receptor beta chains from one sample, sequenced in a study of blood T cell repertoires in COVID-19. TCRdb keeps only in-frame clones here, not all; method: immunoSEQ multiplex PCR. Among over 300,000 clones listed, around 88% were seen once. Sequencing was done on a sample of peripheral blood. The receptors shown here come from a woman aged 45-60 years with acute or convalescent COVID-19. CDR3s include the opening cysteine and the closing phenylalanine or tryptophan. Fields, in order: clone size, J gene, D gene, V gene, CDR3 DNA, CDR3 protein. A D gene is named only where the DNA matches it firmly. Expanded clones are given a class, and other clones once, few, many or no size at all.

size: -
J: TRBJ1-3
D: -
V: TRBV21-1
DNA: TGTGCCAGCAGCAAACCCCCGGGCGGGCCCTACTCTGGAAACACCATATATTTT
CDR3: CASSKPPGGPYSGNTIYF

size: -
J: TRBJ1-1
D: TRBD1
V: TRBV11-3
DNA: TGTGCCAGCAGCTTCTCGGGGACAGGGGGCACTGAAGCTTTCTTT
CDR3: CASSFSGTGGTEAFF

size: -
J: TRBJ1-1
D: TRBD1
V: TRBV18
DNA: TGTGCCAGCTCACCCCCAGCACGTGGACAGGGGTTTAGAACTGAAGCTTTCTTT
CDR3: CASSPPARGQGFRTEAFF

size: -
J: TRBJ2-2
D: TRBD1
V: TRBV27
DNA: TGTGCCAGCAGTTTTCGGACAGGATCAACCGGGGAGCTGTTTTTT
CDR3: CASSFRTGSTGELFF

size: -
J: TRBJ1-2
D: TRBD1
V: TRBV30
DNA: TGTGCCTGGAGTGCAATTGCGGGGACAGGACACTTCTATGGCTACACCTTC
CDR3: CAWSAIAGTGHFYGYTF

size: -
J: TRBJ1-1
D: -
V: TRBV3-1/TRBV3-2
DNA: TGTGCCAGCAGCCAAGGGGGGGGGAACACTGAAGCTTTCTTT
CDR3: CASSQGGGNTEAFF

size: -
J: TRBJ1-4
D: -
V: TRBV7-8
DNA: TGTGCCAGCAGCTTAATGGAGACAGCTACTAATGAAAAACTGTTTTTT
CDR3: CASSLMETATNEKLFF

size: few
J: TRBJ1-1
D: TRBD1
V: TRBV5-4
DNA: TGTGCCAGCAGCTGGGGAGGACAGGGGAACACTGAAGCTTTCTTT
CDR3: CASSWGGQGNTEAFF

size: few
J: TRBJ2-5
D: TRBD1
V: TRBV11-3
DNA: TGTGCCAGCAGCCCCGGGACAGGGATAGGCCAAGAGACCCAGTACTTC
CDR3: CASSPGTGIGQETQYF

size: once
J: TRBJ1-6
D: -
V: TRBV19
DNA: TGTGCCAGTAGTCTCGACAGCTCCTATAATTCACCCCTCCACTTT
CDR3: CASSLDSSYNSPLHF

size: -
J: TRBJ2-5
D: -
V: TRBV30
DNA: TGTGCCTGGAGTCGCCGGAGGTACCAAGAGACCCAGTACTTC
CDR3: CAWSRRRYQETQYF

size: -
J: TRBJ2-5
D: -
V: TRBV28
DNA: TGTGCCAGCAGTCAACGAACAGTGTTACAAGAGACCCAGTACTTC
CDR3: CASSQRTVLQETQYF

size: -
J: TRBJ1-1
D: TRBD1
V: TRBV4-1
DNA: TGCGCCAGCAGCCAAGCAGACAGGGATTACACTGAAGCTTTCTTT
CDR3: CASSQADRDYTEAFF

size: -
J: TRBJ2-2
D: -
V: TRBV19
DNA: TGTGCCAGTAGTTTGGCCCATCTAGCAGGTGGTAGGGTCACCGGGGAGCTGTTTTTT
CDR3: CASSLAHLAGGRVTGELFF

size: -
J: TRBJ1-1
D: -
V: TRBV10-3
DNA: TGTGCCATCAGTACAGGGTCGAACACTGAAGCTTTCTTT
CDR3: CAISTGSNTEAFF

size: -
J: TRBJ1-6
D: -
V: TRBV7-9
DNA: TGTGCCAGCAGCTCCCGTGAGGGTCATAATTCACCCCTCCACTTT
CDR3: CASSSREGHNSPLHF

size: once
J: TRBJ2-1
D: TRBD1
V: TRBV6-5
DNA: TGTGCCAGCAGTAGCCGCCGACAGGGGGGTGAGCAGTTCTTC
CDR3: CASSSRRQGGEQFF

size: -
J: TRBJ2-5
D: TRBD2
V: TRBV2
DNA: TGTGCCAGCGGAAGCCCCAGCGGGGGGGCCTTGGGTCAAGAGACCCAGTACTTC
CDR3: CASGSPSGGALGQETQYF

size: -
J: TRBJ2-1
D: -
V: TRBV19
DNA: TGTGCCAGTAGTCCCCAACGCGGAAGCTCCTACAATGAGCAGTTCTTC
CDR3: CASSPQRGSSYNEQFF

size: -
J: TRBJ2-4
D: TRBD2
V: TRBV30
DNA: TGTGCCTGGATTGAGCTGACGGGGGGGGACCTGGGCAAAAACATTCAGTACTTC
CDR3: CAWIELTGGDLGKNIQYF

size: -
J: TRBJ1-5
D: TRBD1
V: TRBV2
DNA: TGTGCCAGCGGGACAGCTAATCAGCCCCAGCATTTT
CDR3: CASGTANQPQHF

size: -
J: TRBJ1-2
D: -
V: TRBV20-1
DNA: TGCAGTGCTATCTCGTCACTCGACTACACCTTC
CDR3: CSAISSLDYTF